This T cell receptor (beta chain) is drawn from a study of regulatory T cells in long-lasting Graves disease. Building of the TCR beta libraries involved iRepertoire HTBI primers and Arm-PCR of CDR3 regions. TCRdb fed the multiplex PCR reads into MiXCR, producing one record per CDR3 protein. The sample has fewer than 400,000 distinct CDR3 sequences; roughly 20% are singletons. V was cut by 2 bases and J by 9 bases, with 15 bases left in between. The CDR3 has 14 residues. CDR1 and CDR2 from the germline V gene are SGHRS and YFSETQ. Specified time point: persistent/refractory GD, antithyroid drugs over 5 years with positive TRAb. PBMCs provided the RNA from which the TCR library was made.

The TCR was taken from a female donor with Graves disease. This material consisted of peripheral blood mononuclear cells (PBMCs), taken when the disease was refractory, from a patient treated with antithyroid drugs. The chain uses TRBV5-1 and TRBJ2-1; the D is unclear. CDR3 DNA sequence: TGCGCCAGCAGCTTCCCCGGGCGAACGGCTGAGCAGTTCTTC. Its protein product is CASSFPGRTAEQFF.